This TCR beta chain was obtained from a study of cytotoxic CD8 clonotypes in ibrutinib-treated CLL (dated by TCRdb to about 2021). Background for the entire study: The cohort had 11 relapsed/refractory and approximately 15 treatment-naive patients; approximately 18 were IGHV unmutated. Responses were partial in roughly 24 patients and complete in 2; after median approximately 66 months follow-up, 14 stayed in remission and 12 progressed. Response samples were taken after a median of 12 months on treatment, ranging from roughly 6 to 36 months. Samples averaged roughly 260,000 productive templates and tens of thousands of productive rearrangements. Of the 90 or so participants in the trial, 25 to 30 had longitudinal samples available. Cryopreserved peripheral blood mononuclear cells were collected at three points: before therapy, at response, and at either sustained remission or disease progression. Every remission and progressive disease sample was obtained while ibrutinib was still being received by the patients.

The goal of deep resolution MiSeq sequencing was a depth between 1 in 1 million and 1 in 200,000 T cells, and coverage averaged 10x per clonotype. The immunoSEQ hsTCRB Kit was used to generate the TCR beta libraries. Under the source paper's analysis protocol: ImmunoSEQ Data Assistant and ImmunoSEQ Analyzer were used for data analysis, and V, D and J genes were assigned according to IMGT definitions. Clonality, which ranges from 0 to 1, was calculated by subtracting the normalized Shannon entropy of productive rearrangement frequencies from one. Only overrepresented clonotypes making up at least 0.05% of the repertoire of each patient were included in the public clonotype analysis. Some 12 age-matched healthy donor repertoires from immuneACCESS served as clonality controls. TCRdb retrieved this table from immuneACCESS and kept in-frame rearrangements only. Not all clones are present; in checked studies, unresolved V genes account for under half, and no reason is known for the remainder. Clonal size and the V and J genes are those of that table, whereas D and trimming came from the DNA. The sample records more than 200,000 clones, around 70% of which are singletons. The top ten clonotypes cover 15% of the sample.

On the study overall, not on this receptor specifically: Public clonotypes were rare and either shrank or stayed stable during treatment, and the rise in clonality at ibrutinib response reflected expansion of private clonotypes. Clonality increased at ibrutinib response, stayed stable in sustained remission, and fell back toward baseline at progression. Baseline clonality was found to be higher than that of age-matched healthy donors and was strongly correlated with circulating CD8+ T-cell counts. Lymph node repertoires were not examined, and the timing of sampling was not matched between patients in sustained remission and those whose disease progressed.

CDR1 and CDR2 were assigned from the germline V gene (reference sequence) as SGHAT and FQDESV. The junction shows trimming of 2 bases on V and 4 bases on J, plus 11 bases between the germline ends. The CDR3 goes from the cysteine to the phenylalanine over 15 residues. Left in the record is the CDR3 DNA by itself, 45 bases read in frame from the first base. The meaning of the sample's time point label: roughly 23 months on ibrutinib. For TCR beta library preparation, roughly 2 micrograms of genomic DNA were extracted from the cryopreserved PBMCs. Longitudinal blood samples from CLL patients receiving ibrutinib monotherapy were subjected to high-throughput TCR beta sequencing. The patients took part in an open-label, single-center phase 2 trial of ibrutinib monotherapy. With respect to this clone: Its specific antigen is unknown. The record has no base qualities; no much larger clone is one base away.

The receptor was derived from a human donor with chronic lymphocytic leukemia. The sequencing used PBMCs, collected after 24 months of ibrutinib treatment. Recombination joined TRBV11-1 with TRBJ2-2; TRBD2 might be the D gene, on 6 matching bases. The CDR3 amino acid sequence is: CASSLTLAVTGELFF. In nucleotide form, the sequence is TGTGCCAGCAGCTTAACCTTAGCGGTCACCGGGGAGCTGTTTTTT.